This T cell receptor (beta chain) originates from a study of cytomegalovirus exposure and HLA in healthy donors. Study-level results: A previous analysis found most TCR beta V segments productive roughly 90% or roughly 30% of the time. The study recorded fewer than 200 TCR beta chains that were cytomegalovirus-associated.

On this clone: Its antigen is currently unknown.

The CDR3 extends over 16 amino acids. Germline CDR1 reads MNHNS; CDR2 reads SASEGT. After removal of 4 bases from V and 0 bases from J, the junction contained 8 bases not matched to a gene. PCR was performed using 60 Vbeta and 13 Jbeta primers. Measured with immunoSEQ multiplex PCR; TCRdb has only the in-frame clones, and not every one. This sample's table has roughly 120,000 clones. The sequencing input was PBMCs. The sequence was collected from a young man in good health and CMV-seronegative. V is TRBV6-1 and J is TRBJ2-7; TRBD2 matches 8 bases. CDR3 protein: CASSVPRSGTSYEQYF. The DNA for the CDR3 is TGTGCCAGCAGTGTACCCCGTAGCGGGACCTCCTACGAGCAGTACTTC.